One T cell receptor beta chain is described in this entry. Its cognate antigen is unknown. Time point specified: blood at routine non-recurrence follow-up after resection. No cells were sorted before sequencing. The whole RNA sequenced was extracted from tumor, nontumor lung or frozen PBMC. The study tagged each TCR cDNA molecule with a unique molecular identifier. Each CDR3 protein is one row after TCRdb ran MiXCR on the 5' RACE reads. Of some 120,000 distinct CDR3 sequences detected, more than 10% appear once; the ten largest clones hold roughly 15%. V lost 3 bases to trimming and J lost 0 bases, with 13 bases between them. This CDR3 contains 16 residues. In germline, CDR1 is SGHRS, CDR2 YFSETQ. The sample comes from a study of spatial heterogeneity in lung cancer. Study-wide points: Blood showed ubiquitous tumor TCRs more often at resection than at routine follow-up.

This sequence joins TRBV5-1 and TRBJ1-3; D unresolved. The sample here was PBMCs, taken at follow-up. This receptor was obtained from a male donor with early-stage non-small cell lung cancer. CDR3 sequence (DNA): TGCGCCAGCAGCTCGGCCGGGTTAGGCTCTGGAAACACCATATATTTT. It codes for CASSSAGLGSGNTIYF.